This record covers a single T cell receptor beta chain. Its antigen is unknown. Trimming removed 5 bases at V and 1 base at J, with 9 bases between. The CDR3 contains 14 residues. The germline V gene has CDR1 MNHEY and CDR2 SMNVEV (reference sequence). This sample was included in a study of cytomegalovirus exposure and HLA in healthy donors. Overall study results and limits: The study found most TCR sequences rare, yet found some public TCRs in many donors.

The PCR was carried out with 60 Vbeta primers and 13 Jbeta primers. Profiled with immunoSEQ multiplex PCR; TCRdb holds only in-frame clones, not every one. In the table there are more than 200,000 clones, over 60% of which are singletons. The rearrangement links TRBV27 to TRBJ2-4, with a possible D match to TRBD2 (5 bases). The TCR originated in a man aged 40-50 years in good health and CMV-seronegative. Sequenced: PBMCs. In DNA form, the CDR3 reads TGTGCCAGCAGTCCCGGGATGGCCAAAAACATTCAGTACTTC. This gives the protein CASSPGMAKNIQYF.